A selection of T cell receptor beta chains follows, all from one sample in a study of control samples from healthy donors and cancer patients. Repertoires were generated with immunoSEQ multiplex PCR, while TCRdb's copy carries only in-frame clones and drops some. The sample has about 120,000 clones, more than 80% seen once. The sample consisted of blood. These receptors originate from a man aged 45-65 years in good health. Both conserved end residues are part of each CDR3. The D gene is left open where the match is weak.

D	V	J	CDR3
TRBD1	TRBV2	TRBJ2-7	CASAFVRGQGPYEQYF
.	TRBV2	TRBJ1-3	CASTGGGSLSGNTIYF
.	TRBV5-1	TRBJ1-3	CASSPTNPGAGNTIYF
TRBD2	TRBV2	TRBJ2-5	CASSASRGGCETQYF
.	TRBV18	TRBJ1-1	CASSPPTGQTDEAFF
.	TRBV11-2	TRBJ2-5	CASSTSDSAETQYF
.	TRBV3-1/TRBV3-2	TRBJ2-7	CASSQDSYEQYF
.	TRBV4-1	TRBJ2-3	CASSQETTAGYTDTQYF
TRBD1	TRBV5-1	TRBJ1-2	CASSLTPGQGDYGYTF
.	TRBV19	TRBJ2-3	CASSPTSDTQYF
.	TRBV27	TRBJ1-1	CASSLSLGNTEAFF
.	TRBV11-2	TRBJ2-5	CASSLVSSGYQETQYF
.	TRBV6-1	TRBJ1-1	CASSERWNTEAFF
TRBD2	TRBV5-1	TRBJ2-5	CASSLGPTSGEQETQYF
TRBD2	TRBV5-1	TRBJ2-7	CASSLGYLAGGPNEQYF
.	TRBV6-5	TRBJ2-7	CASSYGQQTYEQYF
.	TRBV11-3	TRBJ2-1	CASSLEPRGEQFF
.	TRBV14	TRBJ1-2	CASSPRSLIGGYTF
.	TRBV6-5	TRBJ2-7	CASKETTGFLNEQYF
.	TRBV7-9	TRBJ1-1	CASSFNTGTEAFF
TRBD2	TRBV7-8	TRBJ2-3	CASSSGLAGTKGDTQYF
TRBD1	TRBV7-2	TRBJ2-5	CASSLGDRGLLETQYF
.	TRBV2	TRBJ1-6	CASSETESSYNSPLHF
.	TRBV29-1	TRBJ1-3	CSAGDRHSGNTIYF
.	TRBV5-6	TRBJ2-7	CASSLGGRGHGEQYF
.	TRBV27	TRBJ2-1	CARGQAGAYNEQFF
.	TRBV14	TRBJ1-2	CASSQVFSYGYTF
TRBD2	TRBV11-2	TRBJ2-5	CASSLGLGGETQYF
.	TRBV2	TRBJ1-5	CASSAGLSYSNQPQHF
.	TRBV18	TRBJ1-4	CASSPDGSTNEKLFF
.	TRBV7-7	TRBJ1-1	CASSLSVNTEAFF
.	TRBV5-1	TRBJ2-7	CASSPDIFPYEQYF
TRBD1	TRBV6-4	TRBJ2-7	CALGQGTYSSYEQYF